The 3 T cell receptor beta chains given below trace back to one sample, sequenced in a study of regulatory T cells in long-lasting Graves disease. Described time point: persistent/refractory GD, antithyroid drugs over 5 years with positive TRAb. TCR sequences were obtained from RNA taken from PBMCs. Arm-PCR of CDR3 regions and iRepertoire HTBI primers were used to build TCR beta libraries. From the multiplex PCR reads, TCRdb called clonotypes with MiXCR, one entry per CDR3 protein. Altogether some 470,000 distinct CDR3 sequences are present, roughly 21% being singletons, with the ten largest covering around 7%. The sample here was peripheral blood mononuclear cells (PBMCs), taken when the disease was refractory, from a patient treated with antithyroid drugs. The receptors shown here come from a female donor with Graves disease.

This clonotype was counted ten times or more. The chain couples TRBV3-1 to TRBJ2-5; no reliable D call. With 3 bases removed from V and 3 bases from J, the gap between germline ends came to 20 bases. CDR1 is LGHDT and CDR2 is YNNKEL in the germline V gene (reference sequence). The CDR3 consists of 17 residues. DNA of the CDR3: TGTGCCAGCAGCCAGGAGATCGACCGGGTGGAAAAAGAGACCCAGTACTTC. Amino acids: CASSQEIDRVEKETQYF.

This clonotype was observed many times. The chain uses TRBV28 and TRBJ2-5; unclear D gene. Germline V gene sequence: CDR1 MDHEN, CDR2 SYDVKM. Trimming pared 6 bases from V and 5 bases from J, leaving 16 bases between. This CDR3 is 14 amino acids long. In DNA, the CDR3 is TGTGCCAGCAGCCTCGGACGGTCGCGGGAGACCCAGTACTTC. As protein: CASSLGRSRETQYF.

The chain has TRBV19 and TRBJ1-5, with unresolved D. Trimming shortened V by 3 bases and J by 1 base, and 10 bases separated the two germline ends. CDR3 length equals 15 residues. Germline V lookup: CDR1 LNHDA, CDR2 SQIVND (reference sequence). The CDR3 spells CASSIYGGSNQPQHF. For the CDR3, the DNA is TGTGCCAGTAGTATTTACGGAGGAAGCAATCAGCCCCAGCATTTT.